A selection of T cell receptor beta chains follows, all from one sample in a study of beta chain features in type 1 diabetes. Clones were sequenced by immunoSEQ multiplex PCR, and TCRdb holds only the in-frame ones, with some missing. The profile covers 810,000 or so clones, with 15% to 20% appearing a single time and 0.02% to 0.025% taken by the ten largest. Input material: naive CD4+ T cells from blood. All receptors derive from a woman aged 18-35 years in good health. CDR3s include the opening cysteine and the closing phenylalanine or tryptophan. D genes are given only for firm matches. Clone sizes are given selectively: once, few, many, or a class where the clone is expanded.

V	size	D	J	DNA	CDR3
TRBV7-2	.	TRBD2	TRBJ2-5	TGTGCCAGCAGCTTCCAGCGGGGCCAAGAGACCCAGTACTTC	CASSFQRGQETQYF
TRBV5-1	few	.	TRBJ2-7	TGCGCCAGCAGCCCTGGCGTTAGCGAGCAGTACTTC	CASSPGVSEQYF
TRBV9	few	TRBD1	TRBJ2-6	TGTGCCAGCAGCGTCCAGGGGGCTGGGGCCAACGTCCTGACTTTC	CASSVQGAGANVLTF
TRBV7-2	few	.	TRBJ2-1	TGTGCCAGCAGCCTCAGGGGCCCTAACAATGAGCAGTTCTTC	CASSLRGPNNEQFF
TRBV15	few	.	TRBJ2-2	TGTGCCACCAGCTCTCAGGTTATAAGGGACACCGGGGAGCTGTTTTTT	CATSSQVIRDTGELFF
TRBV7-2	few	TRBD1	TRBJ1-2	TGTGCCAGCAGCCAACAGGGGCATTCGGGCTATGGCTACACCTTC	CASSQQGHSGYGYTF
TRBV7-9	few	TRBD1	TRBJ1-5	TGTGCCAGCAGCTCTGCTCAGGGGGTCGATCAGCCCCAGCATTTT	CASSSAQGVDQPQHF
TRBV28	few	.	TRBJ2-7	TGTGCCAGCAGTCAGAACTACGAGCAGTACTTC	CASSQNYEQYF
TRBV5-8	few	.	TRBJ2-3	TGTGCCAGCAGCTTGCGGTATTTT	CASSLRYF
TRBV4-1	few	.	TRBJ2-5	TGCGCCAGCAGCCAAGAGGCGGGGCTAGAGTGGGCACAGACCCAGTACTTC	CASSQEAGLEWAQTQYF
TRBV15	few	.	TRBJ2-5	TGTGCCACCAGCAGAGATCGAGCAGAGCAAGAGACCCAGTACTTC	CATSRDRAEQETQYF
TRBV4-2	.	TRBD1	TRBJ1-4	TGTGCCAGCAGCCCAAAAGTGGGACAGGGAAGTGAAAAACTGTTTTTT	CASSPKVGQGSEKLFF
TRBV18	.	TRBD1	TRBJ2-7	TGTGCCAGCTCACTCGGGACAGGGGACGAGCAGTACTTC	CASSLGTGDEQYF
TRBV18	.	TRBD2	TRBJ2-2	TGTGCCAGCTCATCGGGACTAGCGGGAGCGAACACCGGGGAGCTGTTTTTT	CASSSGLAGANTGELFF
TRBV27	.	.	TRBJ2-2	TGTGCCAGCAGTTTATTTGGGGGGAGGACCGGGGAGCTGTTTTTT	CASSLFGGRTGELFF
TRBV28	few	.	TRBJ2-1	TGTGCCAGCAAGGGGTATGAGTACAATGAGCAGTTCTTC	CASKGYEYNEQFF
TRBV20-1	.	.	TRBJ1-1	TGCAGTGTGGGGCAGGGCACTGAAGCTTTCTTT	CSVGQGTEAFF
TRBV2	.	.	TRBJ2-7	TGTGCCAGCACATCAGGGGACACCTTTAGACCAAAAAACTACGAGCAGTACTTC	CASTSGDTFRPKNYEQYF
TRBV5-6	.	TRBD2	TRBJ2-1	TGTGCCAGCAGCTTGTTCGCTAGCGGGTCGAGCTCCTACAATGAGCAGTTCTTC	CASSLFASGSSSYNEQFF
TRBV20-1	few	TRBD1	TRBJ1-2	TGCAGTGTGACAGGGGGCTATGGCTACACCTTC	CSVTGGYGYTF
TRBV28	.	TRBD1	TRBJ2-7	TGTGCCAGCAGTTCAGCCGGCAGGGGGAGAGCCTACGAGCAGTACTTC	CASSSAGRGRAYEQYF
TRBV7-3	.	TRBD2	TRBJ2-3	TGTGCCAGCAGCCTCTCCGGGACTAGCGGGAGTCGCACAGATACGCAGTATTTT	CASSLSGTSGSRTDTQYF
TRBV6-6	.	.	TRBJ2-3	TGTGCCAGCAGTCGACTAGTGGGGGCAGATACGCAGTATTTT	CASSRLVGADTQYF